A selection of T cell receptor beta chains follows, all from one sample in a study of T-cell memory formation after mild COVID-19. Via MiXCR, TCRdb re-called the 5' RACE reads, giving one row per CDR3 protein. The sample contains 30,000 to 45,000 distinct CDR3 sequences, around 10% of which appear only once. Material for sequencing was PBMCs or a T cell subset sorted from them (not recorded which). All receptors come from a man younger than 30 who had mild COVID-19 (a few samples of this study predate the infection). Cell type and time point are not known. CDR3s include the opening cysteine and the closing phenylalanine or tryptophan. A D gene is named only where the DNA matches it firmly. A clone size is listed for some rows: how often the clone was seen (once, few, many), or a class if it is expanded.

J gene | V gene | clone size | D gene | CDR3 protein | CDR3 DNA
TRBJ2-1 | TRBV6-6 | many | TRBD1 | CASSRPGQGINEQFF | TGTGCCAGCAGTAGGCCGGGACAGGGAATCAATGAGCAGTTCTTC
TRBJ2-3 | TRBV18 | many | TRBD1 | CASSRQGATDTQYF | TGTGCCAGCTCAAGGCAGGGGGCGACAGATACGCAGTATTTT
TRBJ1-2 | TRBV18 | many | NA | CASSPSGMNYGYTF | TGTGCCAGCTCACCTAGTGGCATGAACTATGGCTACACCTTC
TRBJ2-2 | TRBV9 | many | NA | CASSVGEQPNTGELFF | TGTGCCAGCAGCGTAGGGGAACAGCCGAACACCGGGGAGCTGTTTTTT
TRBJ2-5 | TRBV7-2 | many | NA | CASTRGGETQYF | TGTGCCAGCACTAGGGGAGGAGAGACCCAGTACTTC
TRBJ2-1 | TRBV5-1 | NA | TRBD2 | CASSFGTSGYNEQFF | TGCGCCAGCAGCTTCGGGACTAGCGGGTACAATGAGCAGTTCTTC
TRBJ2-4 | TRBV29-1 | many | NA | CSVWDLKNIQYF | TGCAGCGTCTGGGACCTCAAAAACATTCAGTACTTC
TRBJ2-3 | TRBV7-3 | many | NA | CASSYRPGADTQYF | TGTGCCAGCAGCTACAGGCCCGGCGCAGATACGCAGTATTTT
TRBJ2-1 | TRBV10-1 | many | TRBD2 | CARRVAGGYNEQFF | TGCGCCCGGAGGGTAGCGGGGGGTTACAATGAGCAGTTCTTC
TRBJ2-7 | TRBV6-5 | many | NA | CASSYSQGFYEQYF | TGTGCCAGCAGTTACTCGCAGGGTTTCTACGAGCAGTACTTC
TRBJ1-1 | TRBV29-1 | many | NA | CSGMDTEAFF | TGCAGCGGGATGGACACTGAAGCTTTCTTT
TRBJ1-1 | TRBV20-1 | many | NA | CSARDHQGISTEAFF | TGCAGTGCTAGAGATCATCAGGGAATCAGCACTGAAGCTTTCTTT
TRBJ2-2 | TRBV27 | few | TRBD1 | CASSPMRTGGTGELFF | TGTGCCAGCAGCCCGATGAGGACAGGGGGTACCGGGGAGCTGTTTTTT
TRBJ2-1 | TRBV12-3/TRBV12-4 | few | NA | CASSYGGTHYNEQFF | TGTGCCAGCAGTTATGGGGGTACCCACTACAATGAGCAGTTCTTC
TRBJ2-3 | TRBV11-2 | many | NA | CASSLSGLSTDTQYF | TGTGCCAGCAGCTTGAGCGGGCTAAGCACAGATACGCAGTATTTT
TRBJ2-6 | TRBV4-3 | many | NA | CASSQQGLSGANVLTF | TGCGCCAGCAGCCAGCAGGGGCTCTCTGGGGCCAACGTCCTGACTTTC
TRBJ1-6 | TRBV15 | many | NA | CATSAWEARSPLHF | TGTGCCACCAGCGCTTGGGAGGCGCGGTCACCCCTCCACTTT
TRBJ1-1 | TRBV12-3/TRBV12-4 | many | NA | CASSLQPNTEAFF | TGTGCCAGCAGTCTTCAGCCGAACACTGAAGCTTTCTTT
TRBJ2-5 | TRBV11-2 | many | NA | CASSLAPGGQETQYF | TGTGCCAGCAGCTTAGCCCCTGGGGGGCAAGAGACCCAGTACTTC
TRBJ2-1 | TRBV5-1 | many | NA | CASSLATADEQFF | TGCGCCAGCAGCTTGGCTACCGCTGATGAGCAGTTCTTC
TRBJ1-2 | TRBV9 | NA | NA | CASSGLGVHGYTF | TGTGCCAGCAGCGGACTAGGGGTACATGGCTACACCTTC
TRBJ2-1 | TRBV11-2 | many | TRBD1 | CASSIRDRVHNEQFF | TGTGCCAGCAGCATACGGGACAGGGTCCACAATGAGCAGTTCTTC
TRBJ2-3 | TRBV7-2 | NA | TRBD1 | CASSRGGSTDTQYF | TGTGCCAGCAGCCGAGGGGGCAGTACAGATACGCAGTATTTT
TRBJ2-7 | TRBV6-6 | many | TRBD1 | CASSYSGPQGVYHEQYF | TGTGCCAGCAGTTACTCGGGGCCCCAGGGGGTTTACCACGAGCAGTACTTC